A single sample is the source of the 8 T cell receptor beta chains below, sequenced in a study of cytomegalovirus exposure and HLA in healthy donors. With 60 Vbeta and 13 Jbeta primers, the PCR was carried out. Assay: immunoSEQ multiplex PCR; the TCRdb copy retains only in-frame clones and omits some. The table shows about 74,000 clones, with around 70% occurring only once. Sequenced material: PBMCs. The receptors here all came from a woman aged 40 to 49 in good health and CMV-seropositive.

This clone came up a few times. The chain combines TRBV7-9 with TRBJ2-1; 7 bases agree with TRBD2. The CDR3 runs 15 residues. Trimming took 4 bases from V and 7 from J; bases not matched to a gene: 10. Germline CDR1 and CDR2: SEHNR and FQNEAQ (reference sequence). The CDR3 region has the DNA TGTGCCAGCAGCTCTGGGCGGGAGATATGGAATGAGCAGTTCTTC. Residues: CASSSGREIWNEQFF.

V usage is TRBV6-5 and J usage is TRBJ2-2; the D gene is possibly TRBD1 (5 bases). Germline CDR1 is MNHEY and CDR2 is SVGAGI. V was shortened by 5 bases and J by 0 bases, with 10 bases between the two germline ends. The CDR3 spans 15 residues. The CDR3 region is CASSGRATNTGELFF. As DNA, the CDR3 is TGTGCCAGCAGTGGCAGGGCCACGAACACCGGGGAGCTGTTTTTT.

V usage is TRBV6-5 and J usage is TRBJ1-6; weak D call: TRBD1 (5 bases). The germline gives CDR1 MNHEY, CDR2 SVGAGI. Trimming shortened V by 0 bases and J by 8 bases, and 11 bases separated the two germline ends. The CDR3 spans 15 residues. This CDR3 is CASSYSGRVDSPLHF. The CDR3 coding sequence is TGTGCCAGCAGTTACTCGGGCAGGGTGGATTCACCCCTCCACTTT.

This chain connects TRBV4-1 to TRBJ2-3; 13 nucleotides agree with TRBD2. The V gene end was trimmed by 3 bases and the J gene end by 4 bases; junction bases not matched to a gene: 4. Germline V gene sequence: CDR1 MGHRA, CDR2 YSYEKL. CDR3 length: 16 residues. The CDR3 nucleotides are TGCGCCAGCAGCCAGCGGACTAGCGGGAGTTCAGATACGCAGTATTTT. Translated: CASSQRTSGSSDTQYF.

In regard to this clone: Other nucleotide sequences from this sample produce the same CDR3. The gene calls are TRBV2 and TRBJ1-2, with 7 bases lining up with TRBD1. CDR1 and CDR2 (germline): SNHLY, FYNNEI. V was pared by 6 bases and J by 4 bases, with 5 bases of the junction left unmatched. This CDR3 has 13 residues. The CDR3 loop is CASSETGLYGYTF. CDR3 DNA sequence: TGTGCCAGCAGCGAGACAGGGCTCTATGGCTACACCTTC.

This clone came up once. V is TRBV5-4 and J is TRBJ2-3, with 11 bases identical to TRBD2. Germline V gene data show CDR1 as SGHNT and CDR2 as YYREEE (reference sequence). There are 16 residues in the CDR3. V was clipped by 4 bases and J by 6 bases; unmatched bases: 10. The DNA for the CDR3 is TGTGCCAGCAGCCCTCCTACTAGCGGGAGAGGGGATACGCAGTATTTT. This gives the protein CASSPPTSGRGDTQYF.

The CDR3 is CASSQGGGRTDTQYF. CDR3 nucleotides: TGCGCCAGCAGCCAAGGGGGAGGCCGAACAGATACGCAGTATTTT. The rearrangement joins TRBV4-1 to TRBJ2-3; weak D call: TRBD2 (6 bases). In germline, CDR1 is MGHRA, CDR2 YSYEKL. This CDR3 spans 15 amino acids. V gave up 1 base and J gave up 3 bases, with 11 bases separating them.

This chain joins TRBV2 and TRBJ2-6, with D possibly being TRBD1 (5 bases). V was pared by 1 base and J by 0 bases, with 10 bases between. The CDR3 totals 17 residues. CDR1 and CDR2 (germline): SNHLY, FYNNEI. The CDR3, as DNA: TGTGCCAGCAGTGAAGATGACAGCAGCTCTGGGGCCAACGTCCTGACTTTC. This gives the protein CASSEDDSSSGANVLTF.